This T cell receptor beta chain was sequenced during a study of blood T cell repertoires in COVID-19. Study-wide background: The United States, Italy and Spain supplied acute and convalescent COVID-19 samples. In each case, the material was cDNA or gDNA derived from T cells, B-cell-depleted T cells, or PBMCs.

V lost 5 bases and J 0 bases, leaving 16 bases between the germline ends. The V gene's germline CDR1 is SGHTA and CDR2 FQGTGA. This CDR3 region has 16 residues. Using immunoSEQ multiplex PCR, the repertoire was profiled, and TCRdb retains in-frame clones only, with some absent. Of about 50,000 clones in the sample, approximately 80% were seen once. The TCR comes from a man in his sixties or seventies with active or convalescent COVID-19. Sequenced: peripheral blood. V is TRBV7-3 and J is TRBJ2-5; perhaps TRBD2 as D (5 bases). CDR3 residues: CASSPVLGVYQETQYF. The CDR3 DNA is TGTGCCAGCAGCCCCGTGCTCGGGGTTTACCAAGAGACCCAGTACTTC.